The clone carrying this T cell receptor (beta chain) was found once. What it binds is unknown. Generated by immunoSEQ multiplex PCR, the TCRdb table keeps only in-frame clones and is missing some. The top ten hold roughly 0.82% of the sample, which has 1 million to 1.2 million clones, 70% to 80% seen once. Naive CD4+ cells were CD45RA-selected; the remaining cells were memory. V was clipped by 2 bases and J by 0 bases, with 4 bases between them. Looked up from germline, CDR1 is MDHEN and CDR2 is SYDVKM. This CDR3 contains 13 residues. The data derive from a study of shared clonotypes between healthy human individuals. General study results and limits: Tissue TCR repertoires likely differ from these blood-only repertoires.

The sample consisted of memory CD4+ T cells from PBMCs. The subset is: CD45RA-negative fraction. The rearrangement uses TRBV28 and TRBJ2-5; D not resolved. This clonotype was obtained from a man younger than 30 in good health. Some clones in this sample may be carry-over from other donors' samples. In DNA, the CDR3 is TGTGCCAGCAGTTTAACGGACCAAGAGACCCAGTACTTC. Its translation: CASSLTDQETQYF.